The entry below describes one T cell receptor (beta chain). Its specificity is not known. These data originate in a study of identifying expanded T cells in peripheral blood. Method: immunoSEQ multiplex PCR; TCRdb's copy keeps in-frame clones and lacks some. The sample lists approximately 110,000 clones; 88% were seen once. Trimming took 0 bases from V and 3 from J; bases not matched to a gene: 9. CDR1 MGHRA and CDR2 YSYEKL come from the germline V gene. The CDR3 runs 18 residues. Healthy donors had no documented immune events, such as infections, while sampled. The study's findings and limits: Clone count variance between roughly 2-week samples rose with total template count. Technical replicates showed about 1.1 changed clones; two weeks around 15; four weeks 19.

The clonotype was recovered from a person aged 18 to 70 in good health. This chain joins TRBV4-1 and TRBJ1-3, with 9 bases fitting TRBD1. The sample comprised blood. The CDR3 coding sequence is TGCGCCAGCAGCCAAGATCAAGAGGACAGGGGACTTGGAAACACCATATATTTT. It specifies CASSQDQEDRGLGNTIYF.